The text below deals with one TCR beta chain. Antigen unknown. TCRdb's table, derived via immunoSEQ multiplex PCR, lists solely in-frame clones and lacks some. The top ten clones hold around 0.38% of a sample with fewer than 95,000 clones, roughly 90% of them seen once. Trimming cost V 1 base and J 7 bases, with 10 bases left between them. The CDR3 contains 13 residues. The germline V gene has CDR1 LGHNA and CDR2 YSLEER. The sample is drawn from a study of graft-versus-host responses after intestinal transplantation. Overall study context: Transplant types were multivisceral, liver-intestinal, or isolated intestinal. General study points: Levels of circulating GvH clones at their peak were associated with early post-transplant HvG declines.

This receptor was obtained from a human donor who was the organ donor for an intestinal transplant. This chain joins TRBV4-3 and TRBJ2-5, with no clear D. The input for sequencing was unstimulated CD8+ T cells sorted from spleen or lymph node cells, taken before transplant. CDR3 in amino acids: CASSQVSHGTQYF. DNA of the CDR3: TGCGCCAGCAGCCAAGTTTCGCACGGGACCCAGTACTTC.